The 18 T cell receptor beta chains reported below all come from one sample, sequenced in a study of metastatic and nonmetastatic thyroid tumors. TCRdb reprocessed the PCR reads via MiXCR. There are roughly 21,000 clones in the sample; 28% occur only once, and 11% to 15% lies in the top ten. All patients were treatment-naive before thyroid surgery. Sequencing was performed on tumor tissue. The receptors were sampled from a male donor with papillary thyroid cancer or a benign thyroid nodule (not recorded which). Some clones in this sample may be carry-over from other donors' samples.

Ten or more counts support this clone. This chain joins TRBV18 and TRBJ1-4, with TRBD1 as a possible D gene (5 bases). This CDR3 has 15 residues. Trimming shortened V by 6 bases and J by 8 bases, and 19 bases separated the two germline ends. Germline CDR1 KGHSH, CDR2 LQKENI. The DNA for the CDR3 is TGTGCCAGCTCCCCCCGGGACCAAGTGGGAGAAAAACTGTTTTTT. Encoded protein: CASSPRDQVGEKLFF.

This clone was seen many times. The chain employs TRBV7-3 and TRBJ2-1; TRBD2 might be the D (6 bases). The germline V gene encodes CDR1 SGHTA and CDR2 FQGTGA. V gave up 5 bases and J gave up 4 bases, with 15 bases separating them. The CDR3 runs to 15 residues. The CDR3 reads CASSQQAAGYNEQFF. For the CDR3, the DNA is TGTGCCAGCAGCCAACAGGCGGCGGGGTACAATGAGCAGTTCTTC.

The chain has TRBV6-1 and TRBJ2-5; D remains ambiguous. Germline CDR1 is MNHNS and CDR2 is SASEGT. V lost 7 bases to trimming and J lost 5 bases, with 20 bases between them. The CDR3 sequence is 15 residues long. CDR3 sequence (DNA): TGTGCCAGCACGAAACGCCTAGGGCTCAGGGAGACCCAGTACTTC. Its protein is CASTKRLGLRETQYF.

Only a few counts were recorded for this clone. CDR3 loop: CASSYGQGPYEQYF. The CDR3 coding sequence is TGTGCCAGCAGCTACGGACAGGGCCCCTACGAGCAGTACTTC. The J gene is TRBJ2-7, the V gene TRBV7-3; 8 bases agree with TRBD1. With V trimmed by 4 bases and J by 2 bases, 4 bases remained unmatched. The CDR3 is 14 residues long. Germline V gives CDR1 SGHTA, CDR2 FQGTGA.

This clone was seen repeatedly, ten times or more. The chain is built from TRBV6-1 and TRBJ2-1; the match to TRBD2 covers 12 bases. The CDR3 has 16 amino acids. The V segment lost 2 bases and the J segment 8 bases; nucleotides outside the gene matches: 7. CDR1 is MNHNS, CDR2 SASEGT, per germline. The CDR3 DNA is TGTGCCAGCAGTGAACTAGCGGGGGGGCCTCCGGATGAGCAGTTCTTC. Its translation: CASSELAGGPPDEQFF.

This clone has just a few counts. The rearrangement uses TRBV24-1 and TRBJ2-5; D is possibly TRBD2 (5 bases). Germline V gene lookup returns CDR1 KGHDR and CDR2 SFDVKD. The CDR3 runs to 13 residues. Trimming removed 1 base at V and 5 bases at J, with 7 bases between. CDR3 bases: TGTGCCACCAGTGATTTTAGAGGGGAGACCCAGTACTTC. As protein: CATSDFRGETQYF.

This clone showed up just a few times. J is TRBJ2-2 and V is TRBV30; D not resolved. V was clipped by 2 bases and J by 6 bases, with 4 bases between them. The CDR3 covers 11 residues. Germline V gene sequence: CDR1 GTSNPN, CDR2 SVGIG (reference sequence). The CDR3 loop reads CAWSRPGELFF. The DNA of the CDR3 is TGTGCCTGGAGTCGTCCCGGGGAGCTGTTTTTT.

This sequence joins TRBV30 and TRBJ1-5, with TRBD1 as a possible D gene (6 bases). The V gene's germline CDR1 is GTSNPN and CDR2 SVGIG (reference sequence). Trimming left V 2 bases short and J 6 bases short, with 11 bases between. CDR3 size: 13 residues. The CDR3 region has the DNA TGTGCCTGGAGTCCACAGGGTAGTCAGCCCCAGCATTTT. Translation: CAWSPQGSQPQHF.

There are a few counts of this clone. The chain employs TRBV11-1 and TRBJ2-2; D remains ambiguous. CDR1 and CDR2 (germline): SGHAT, FQDESV (reference sequence). The CDR3 is 13 residues long. V lost 7 bases, J lost 0 bases, and 6 bases lay in between. CDR3 sequence: CASNPPNTGELFF. The CDR3 DNA is TGTGCCAGCAATCCGCCGAACACCGGGGAGCTGTTTTTT.

The V gene is TRBV6-2 or TRBV6-3, the J gene TRBJ2-1; D is undetermined. Germline CDR1 MNHEY, CDR2 SVGEGT. The V end was cut by 1 base, the J end by 7 bases, with 8 bases between. The CDR3 is 13 amino acids. Written as DNA, the CDR3 is TGTGCCAGCAGTTACTTGGCGGAAAATGAGCAGTTCTTC. This translates into CASSYLAENEQFF.

The gene calls are TRBV2 and TRBJ1-1, with D unresolved. V lost 0 bases, J lost 6 bases, and 17 bases lay in between. In germline, CDR1 is SNHLY, CDR2 FYNNEI. CDR3 length: 16 residues. The CDR3 protein is CASSEAVLRPTSEAFF. The CDR3 DNA reads as TGTGCCAGCAGTGAAGCCGTTCTACGCCCAACATCTGAAGCTTTCTTT.

By share, this clone ranks as medium-sized. This rearrangement joins TRBV5-1 to TRBJ1-1, with a possible D match to TRBD1 (5 bases). Trimming removed 4 bases at V and 1 base at J, with 14 bases between. This CDR3 comprises 15 residues. Germline V lookup: CDR1 SGHRS, CDR2 YFSETQ. This CDR3 is CASSSPGLENTEAFF. The CDR3 bases are TGCGCCAGCAGCAGCCCGGGACTGGAGAACACTGAAGCTTTCTTT.

CDR3 DNA sequence: TGTGCCAGCAGTCACTGGACTAGCTCCTACGAGCAGTACTTC. Its translation is CASSHWTSSYEQYF. The J gene is TRBJ2-7, the V gene TRBV3-1, with 7 bases identical to TRBD2. Losses at the gene ends were 6 bases for V and 0 bases for J; bases not matched to a gene: 5. The CDR3 has 14 amino acids. CDR1 is LGHDT, CDR2 YNNKEL, per germline (reference sequence).

The chain is built from TRBV5-4 and TRBJ1-1; TRBD1 matches 7 bases. Losses at the gene ends were 0 bases for V and 2 bases for J; bases not matched to a gene: 4. Germline assignment: CDR1 SGHNT and CDR2 YYREEE (reference sequence). This CDR3 is built from 15 residues. CDR3 loop: CASSLVGGRNTEAFF. The CDR3, as DNA: TGTGCCAGCAGCTTGGTAGGGGGCCGCAACACTGAAGCTTTCTTT.

Only a few counts were recorded for this clone. V and J are TRBV6-1 and TRBJ1-5, with 8 bases matching TRBD1. CDR1 and CDR2 from the germline V gene are MNHNS and SASEGT. The V and J ends lost 5 bases and 0 bases, in that order; junction bases with no gene match: 12. The CDR3 runs to 18 residues. CDR3 amino acids: CASSRIQGAVYSNQPQHF. CDR3 sequence (DNA): TGTGCCAGCAGTCGAATCCAGGGGGCCGTATATAGCAATCAGCCCCAGCATTTT.

This clone was counted at least ten times. At one of its ends the junction is not consistent with the germline gene, which may arise from a read error. The rearrangement links TRBV28 to TRBJ2-5; 12 bases align to TRBD2. This CDR3 is 15 amino acids long. CDR1 and CDR2 from the germline V gene are MDHEN and SYDVKM. The CDR3 spells CAGRLAGASRETQYF. CDR3 DNA sequence: TGTGCCGGCAGACTAGCGGGAGCCTCCCGTGAGACCCAGTACTTC.

Concerning this clone: Germline is not matched at one junction end, which may reflect a read error. The V gene is TRBV10-3, the J gene TRBJ2-3; 8 nucleotides line up with TRBD2. The CDR3 has 14 amino acids. Germline CDR1 and CDR2: ENHRY and SYGVKD. DNA for the CDR3: TGTGCCGTCAGGGCGGCGGGGGGAGGAGATACGCAGTATTTT. Its translation: CAVRAAGGGDTQYF.

Many counts were recorded for this clone. V gene TRBV20-1 combines with J gene TRBJ2-1; 10 bases are shared with TRBD2. The CDR3 is made up of 17 amino acids. The germline CDR1 and CDR2 sequences are DFQATT and SNEGSKA (reference sequence). The V gene end was trimmed by 6 bases and the J gene end by 2 bases; junction bases not matched to a gene: 13. The CDR3 nucleotides read TGCAGTGCCCGACCCATAGCGGGAGGTTTCACCTACAATGAGCAGTTCTTC. Residues: CSARPIAGGFTYNEQFF.